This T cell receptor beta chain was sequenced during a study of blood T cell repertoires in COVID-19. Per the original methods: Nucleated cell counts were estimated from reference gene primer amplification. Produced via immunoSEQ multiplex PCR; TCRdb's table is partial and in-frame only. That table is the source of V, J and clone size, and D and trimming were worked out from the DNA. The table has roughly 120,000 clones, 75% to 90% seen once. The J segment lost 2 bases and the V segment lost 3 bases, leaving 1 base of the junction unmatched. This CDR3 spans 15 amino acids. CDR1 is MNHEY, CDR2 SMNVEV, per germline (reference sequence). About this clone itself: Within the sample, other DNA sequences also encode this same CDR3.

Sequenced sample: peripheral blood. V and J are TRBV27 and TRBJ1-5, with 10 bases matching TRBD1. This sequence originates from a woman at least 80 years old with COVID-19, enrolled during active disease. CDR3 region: CASSFGTGGNQPQHF. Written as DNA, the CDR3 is TGTGCCAGCAGTTTCGGGACAGGGGGCAATCAGCCCCAGCATTTT.